Shown below are 17 T cell receptor beta chains from a single sample sequenced in a study of cytomegalovirus exposure and HLA in healthy donors. Vbeta (60) and Jbeta (13) primers were used in the PCR. Data came from immunoSEQ multiplex PCR; TCRdb stores just in-frame clones and leaves some out. The data show approximately 82,000 clones, 10% seen once. Sequences were obtained from PBMCs. The receptors were gathered from a man between 60 and 75 years old in good health and CMV-seropositive.

This clone was detected a few times. The CDR3 DNA follows: TGTGCCAGCTCTCCGGGACAGGCTAATGAAAAACTGTTTTTT. Translated, it gives CASSPGQANEKLFF. The chain joins TRBV9 to TRBJ1-4, with 8 positions matching TRBD1. The germline CDR1 and CDR2 sequences are SGDLS and YYNGEE. V was pared by 7 bases and J by 3 bases, with 5 bases of the junction left unmatched. The CDR3 sequence is 14 residues long.

This clone was detected a few times. At one of its ends the junction is not consistent with the germline gene, which may arise from a read error. The chain is built from TRBV7-7 and TRBJ2-3, with D perhaps matching TRBD1 (5 bases). Germline V gene data show CDR1 as SSHAT and CDR2 as FNYEAQ (reference sequence). The CDR3 spans 15 residues. In DNA, the CDR3 is TGTGCTAGCAGCTCATCGCCAGGGCCAACAGATACGCAGTATTTT. It is translated as CASSSSPGPTDTQYF.

In this sample, this clone turned up a few times. V gene TRBV19 combines with J gene TRBJ1-1; D ambiguous. Deletions cut 7 bases from V and 6 bases from J, with 9 bases between. From germline, CDR1 is LNHDA and CDR2 SQIVND (reference sequence). The CDR3 spans 11 residues. The CDR3 nucleotides are TGTGCCAGTATCGTAGGAGCTGAAGCTTTCTTT. It is translated as CASIVGAEAFF.

CDR3 residues: CASSQGLWTQYF. CDR3 DNA: TGTGCCAGCAGCCAAGGTCTGTGGACCCAGTACTTC. The chain employs TRBV14 and TRBJ2-5; D call uncertain. Trimming took off 1 base at V and 7 bases at J, with 7 bases between the two ends. The CDR3 consists of 12 residues. Per germline, CDR1 SGHDN and CDR2 FVKESK.

This chain joins TRBV19 and TRBJ2-5; weak D call: TRBD1 (6 bases). The V and J ends lost 5 bases and 5 bases respectively, with 9 bases between them. This CDR3 is built from 12 residues. Germline V gene sequence: CDR1 LNHDA, CDR2 SQIVND (reference sequence). CDR3 coding DNA: TGTGCCAGTAGTCCGGGACATGAGACCCAGTACTTC. It codes for CASSPGHETQYF.

This clone was detected only a few times. This chain connects TRBV30 to TRBJ1-2; 7 positions match TRBD1. The V gene end was trimmed by 3 bases and the J gene end by 8 bases; junction bases not matched to a gene: 6. CDR3 size: 12 residues. Per germline, CDR1 GTSNPN and CDR2 SVGIG (reference sequence). The CDR3 loop is CAWRWTGSGYTF. CDR3 in DNA: TGTGCCTGGAGGTGGACAGGATCCGGCTACACCTTC. The whole variable domain, remainder taken from reference TRBV30 and TRBJ1-2, is SQTIHQWPATLVQPVGSPLSLECTVEGTSNPNLYWYRQAAGRGLQLLFYSVGIGQISSEVPQNLSASRPQDRQFILSSKKLLLSDSGFYLCAWRWTGSGYTFGSGTRLTVV.

This clone was seen only a few times. V is TRBV30 and J is TRBJ1-1; D gene unclear. Germline V gene sequence: CDR1 GTSNPN, CDR2 SVGIG (reference sequence). The CDR3 spans 13 residues. The V end was cut by 2 bases, the J end by 1 base, with 8 bases between. CDR3 protein: CAWSFQANTEAFF. The DNA of the CDR3 is TGTGCCTGGAGTTTTCAGGCGAACACTGAAGCTTTCTTT.

This clone was seen a handful of times. The DNA is left out, because the CDR3 cannot be placed on it with certainty; the CDR3 is given as TCRdb lists it. The rearrangement joins TRBV6-6 to TRBJ1-6; the listed D gene, TRBD1, was not tested against the DNA. Looked up from germline, CDR1 is MNHNY and CDR2 is SVGAGI (reference sequence). The CDR3 is 16 residues long, counting both termini. Here the CDR3 reads CASSSSAGADNSPLHF.

There are a few counts of this clone. This sequence is one base from a far larger clone and is likely a read error. Other nucleotide sequences from this sample produce the same CDR3. The rearrangement joins TRBV6-4 to TRBJ1-1; 8 bases align to TRBD1. Germline CDR1 and CDR2: MRHNA and SNTAGT. V lost 6 bases, J lost 8 bases, and 8 bases stayed unmatched. CDR3 length equals 13 residues. The CDR3 region has the DNA TGTGCCAGCAGCGCGACAGGGGCCGCGGAAGCTTTCTTT. Protein sequence: CASSATGAAEAFF.

This clone came up a few times. The chain has TRBV6-1 and TRBJ2-5; a weak D match, TRBD1 (6 bases). This CDR3 spans 16 amino acids. In germline, CDR1 is MNHNS, CDR2 SASEGT. The germline V and J ends were trimmed by 4 bases and 4 bases, with 19 bases remaining between them. CDR3 in amino acids: CASSALSTGILETQYF. The CDR3 region has the DNA TGTGCCAGCAGTGCGCTGAGTACAGGGATTCTAGAGACCCAGTACTTC.

V usage is TRBV29-1 and J usage is TRBJ2-5; no clear D gene. Between the trimmed V and J ends, which lost 4 bases and 4 bases, there was a span of 4 bases. The CDR3 runs to 10 residues. Per the germline V gene, CDR1 is SQVTM and CDR2 is ANQGSEA. CDR3 region: CSVALETQYF. CDR3 bases: TGCAGCGTTGCATTAGAGACCCAGTACTTC.

This clone was seen a few times. This sequence joins TRBV19 and TRBJ1-1; 7 bases fit TRBD1. The CDR3 contains 13 residues. The ends lost 8 bases at V and 2 bases at J; junction bases unmatched: 5. The germline CDR1 and CDR2 sequences are LNHDA and SQIVND (reference sequence). This CDR3 reads CASRTGVNTEAFF. CDR3 sequence (DNA): TGTGCCAGTCGAACAGGGGTTAACACTGAAGCTTTCTTT.

The V and J genes are TRBV5-6 and TRBJ2-3; a possible D gene is TRBD2 (6 bases). Trimming left V 4 bases short and J 0 bases short, with 15 bases between. This CDR3 comprises 16 residues. CDR1 SGHDT and CDR2 YYEEEE come from the germline V gene. This chain's CDR3 is CASSTNLRGSTDTQYF. CDR3 sequence (DNA): TGTGCCAGCAGCACGAACCTCCGGGGGAGCACAGATACGCAGTATTTT.

This clone has a handful of counts. This chain connects TRBV27 to TRBJ1-5, with TRBD1 matching 8 bases. After removal of 5 bases from V and 2 bases from J, the junction contained 2 bases not matched to a gene. This CDR3 contains 14 residues. Germline lookup yields CDR1 MNHEY and CDR2 SMNVEV (reference sequence). The CDR3 sequence: CASSPGQGNQPQHF. CDR3 in DNA: TGTGCCAGCAGTCCGGGACAGGGCAATCAGCCCCAGCATTTT.

CDR3 in amino acids: CASRQRASTDTQYF. CDR3 bases: TGTGCCAGCAGACAGCGGGCCTCCACAGATACGCAGTATTTT. The V gene is TRBV2, the J gene TRBJ2-3, with D possibly TRBD2 on 6 matching bases. Germline V gene data show CDR1 as SNHLY and CDR2 as FYNNEI. With 6 bases removed from V and 2 bases from J, the gap between germline ends came to 12 bases. This CDR3 has 14 residues.

This clone appeared a few times. The chain carries TRBV5-1 and TRBJ2-1, with 9 nucleotides matching TRBD2. The CDR3 is 16 residues long. Trimming took 0 bases from V and 6 from J; bases not matched to a gene: 7. Germline V CDR1 and CDR2: SGHRS, YFSETQ. The CDR3 here is CASSLVGGGASNEQFF. In nucleotides, the CDR3 is TGCGCCAGCAGCTTGGTGGGCGGGGGGGCCTCCAATGAGCAGTTCTTC.

The genes are TRBV6-6 and TRBJ2-7, with a possible D match to TRBD1 (6 bases). V dropped 6 bases and J dropped 5 bases, with 14 bases sitting between them. CDR3 size: 13 residues. CDR1 is MNHNY, CDR2 SVGAGI, per germline (reference sequence). The CDR3 spells CASRSTGNHEQYV. The CDR3 DNA follows: TGTGCCAGCAGGTCTACAGGGAACCACGAGCAGTACGTC.